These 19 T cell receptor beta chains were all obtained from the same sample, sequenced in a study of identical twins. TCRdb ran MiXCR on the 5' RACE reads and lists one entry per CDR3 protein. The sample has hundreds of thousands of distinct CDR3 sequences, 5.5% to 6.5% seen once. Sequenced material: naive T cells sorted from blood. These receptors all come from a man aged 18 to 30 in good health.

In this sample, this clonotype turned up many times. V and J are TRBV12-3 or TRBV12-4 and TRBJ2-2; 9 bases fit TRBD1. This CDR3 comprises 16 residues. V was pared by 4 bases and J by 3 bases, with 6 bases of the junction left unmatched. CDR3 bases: TGTGCCAGCAGTTCCGGCGGGACAGGGCACACCGGGGAGCTGTTTTTT. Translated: CASSSGGTGHTGELFF.

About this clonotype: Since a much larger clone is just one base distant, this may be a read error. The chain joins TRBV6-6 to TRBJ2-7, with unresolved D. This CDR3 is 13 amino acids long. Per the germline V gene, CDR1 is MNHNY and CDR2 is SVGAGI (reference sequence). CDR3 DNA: TGTGCCGGCAGTGGCGGCTCCTACTACGAGCAGTACTTC. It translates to CAGSGGSYYEQYF.

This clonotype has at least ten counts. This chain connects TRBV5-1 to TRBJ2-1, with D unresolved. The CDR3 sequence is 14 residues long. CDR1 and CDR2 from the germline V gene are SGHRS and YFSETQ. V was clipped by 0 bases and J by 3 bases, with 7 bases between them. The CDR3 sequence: CASSLGRGYNEQFF. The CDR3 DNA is TGCGCCAGCAGCTTGGGTAGAGGCTACAATGAGCAGTTCTTC.

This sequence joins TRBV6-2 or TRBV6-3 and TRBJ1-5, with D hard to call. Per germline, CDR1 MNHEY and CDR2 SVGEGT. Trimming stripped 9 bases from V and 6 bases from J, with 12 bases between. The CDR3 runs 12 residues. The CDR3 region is CASGIGLQPQHF. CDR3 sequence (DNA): TGTGCCAGTGGTATTGGGCTTCAGCCCCAGCATTTT.

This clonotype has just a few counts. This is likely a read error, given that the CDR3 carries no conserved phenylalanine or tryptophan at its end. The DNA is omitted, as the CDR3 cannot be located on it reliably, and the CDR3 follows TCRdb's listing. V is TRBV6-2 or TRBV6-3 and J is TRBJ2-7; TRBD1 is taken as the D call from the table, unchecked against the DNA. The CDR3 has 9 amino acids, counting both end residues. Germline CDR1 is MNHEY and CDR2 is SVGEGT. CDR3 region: CAFSGVTTG.

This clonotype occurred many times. The CDR3 loop is CASSQNQIYEQYV. The CDR3 DNA follows: TGTGCCAGCAGCCAAAACCAGATATACGAGCAGTACGTC. The chain links TRBV12-3 or TRBV12-4 to TRBJ2-7; D gene uncertain. Between the trimmed V and J ends, which lost 6 bases and 4 bases, there was a span of 13 bases. CDR3 length equals 13 residues.

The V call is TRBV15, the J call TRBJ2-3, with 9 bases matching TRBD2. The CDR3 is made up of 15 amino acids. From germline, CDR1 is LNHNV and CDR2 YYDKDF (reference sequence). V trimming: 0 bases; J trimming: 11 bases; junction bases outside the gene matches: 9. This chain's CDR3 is CATSRDPSGNAGQYF. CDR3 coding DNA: TGTGCCACCAGCAGAGATCCTAGCGGGAACGCGGGGCAGTATTTT.

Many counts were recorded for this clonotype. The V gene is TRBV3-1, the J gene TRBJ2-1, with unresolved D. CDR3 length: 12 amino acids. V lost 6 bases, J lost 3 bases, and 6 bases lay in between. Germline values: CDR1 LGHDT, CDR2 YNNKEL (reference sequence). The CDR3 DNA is TGTGCCAGCAGTCCTAACTACAATGAGCAGTTCTTC. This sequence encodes CASSPNYNEQFF.

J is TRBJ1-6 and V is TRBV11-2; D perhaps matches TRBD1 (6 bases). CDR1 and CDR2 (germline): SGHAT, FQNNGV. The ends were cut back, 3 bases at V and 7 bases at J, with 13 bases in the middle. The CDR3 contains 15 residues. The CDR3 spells CASSFLGGRNSPLHF. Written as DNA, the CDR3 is TGTGCCAGCAGCTTCCTTGGGGGGCGAAATTCACCCCTCCACTTT.

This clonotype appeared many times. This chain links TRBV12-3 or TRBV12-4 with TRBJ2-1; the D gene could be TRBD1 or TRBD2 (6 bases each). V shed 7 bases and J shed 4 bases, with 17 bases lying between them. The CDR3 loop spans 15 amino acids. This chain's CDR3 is CASTLGGQGYNEQFF. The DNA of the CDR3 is TGTGCCAGCACCCTAGGGGGGCAAGGGTACAATGAGCAGTTCTTC.

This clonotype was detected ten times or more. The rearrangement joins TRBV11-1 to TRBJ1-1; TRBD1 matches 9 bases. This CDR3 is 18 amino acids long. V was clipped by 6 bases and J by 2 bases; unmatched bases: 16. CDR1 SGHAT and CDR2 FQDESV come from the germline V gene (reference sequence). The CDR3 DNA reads TGTGCCAGCAGTAAACCCGAGCTTCCGGGACAGGGAAACACTGAAGCTTTCTTT. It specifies CASSKPELPGQGNTEAFF.

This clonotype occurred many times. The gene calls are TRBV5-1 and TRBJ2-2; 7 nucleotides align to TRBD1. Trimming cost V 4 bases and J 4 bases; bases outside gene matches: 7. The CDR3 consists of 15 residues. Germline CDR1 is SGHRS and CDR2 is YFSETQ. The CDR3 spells CASSVGQDLTGELFF. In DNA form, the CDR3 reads TGCGCCAGCAGCGTAGGACAGGACCTCACCGGGGAGCTGTTTTTT.

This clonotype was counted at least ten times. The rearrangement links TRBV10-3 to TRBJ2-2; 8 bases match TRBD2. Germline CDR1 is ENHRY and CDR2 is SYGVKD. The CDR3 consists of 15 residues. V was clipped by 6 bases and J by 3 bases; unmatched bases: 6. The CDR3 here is CAIRGAGEDTGELFF. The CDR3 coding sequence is TGTGCCATCAGAGGAGCGGGAGAGGACACCGGGGAGCTGTTTTTT.

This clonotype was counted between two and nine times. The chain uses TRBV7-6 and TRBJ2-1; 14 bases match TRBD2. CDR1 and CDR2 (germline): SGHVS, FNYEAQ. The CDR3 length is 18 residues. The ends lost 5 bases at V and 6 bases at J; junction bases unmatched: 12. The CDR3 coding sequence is TGTGCCAGCAGCCGACAACCTCCGGGACTAGCGGGGGCCAATGAGCAGTTCTTC. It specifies CASSRQPPGLAGANEQFF. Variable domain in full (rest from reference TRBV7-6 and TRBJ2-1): GAGVSQSPRYKVTKRGQDVALRCDPISGHVSLYWYRQALGQGPEFLTYFNYEAQQDKSGLPNDRFSAERPEGSISTLTIQRTEQRDSAMYRCASSRQPPGLAGANEQFFGPGTRLTVL.

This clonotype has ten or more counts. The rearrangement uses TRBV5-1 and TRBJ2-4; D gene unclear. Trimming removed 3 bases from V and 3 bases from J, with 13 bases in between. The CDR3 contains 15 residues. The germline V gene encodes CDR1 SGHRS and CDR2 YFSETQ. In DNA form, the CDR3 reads TGCGCCAGCAGCTCCGACTCCTTGAGCAAAAACATTCAGTACTTC. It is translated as CASSSDSLSKNIQYF.

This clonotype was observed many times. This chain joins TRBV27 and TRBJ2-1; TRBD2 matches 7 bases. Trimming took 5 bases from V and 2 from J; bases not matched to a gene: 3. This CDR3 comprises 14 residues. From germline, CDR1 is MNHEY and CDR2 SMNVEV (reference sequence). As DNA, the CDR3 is TGTGCCAGCAGTAGGGAGGGGCCCTACAATGAGCAGTTCTTC. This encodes CASSREGPYNEQFF.

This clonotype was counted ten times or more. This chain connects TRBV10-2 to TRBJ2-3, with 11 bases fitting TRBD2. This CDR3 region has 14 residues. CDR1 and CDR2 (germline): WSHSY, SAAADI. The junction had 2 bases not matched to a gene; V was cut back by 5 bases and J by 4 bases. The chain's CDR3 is CASSPGLAADTQYF. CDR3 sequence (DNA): TGCGCCAGCAGTCCGGGACTAGCGGCAGATACGCAGTATTTT.

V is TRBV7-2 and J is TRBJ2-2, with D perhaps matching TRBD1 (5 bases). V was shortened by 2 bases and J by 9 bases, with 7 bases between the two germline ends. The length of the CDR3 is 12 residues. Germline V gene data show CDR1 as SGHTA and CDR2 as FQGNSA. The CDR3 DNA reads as TGTGCCAGCAGCTTATGGGGCCGGGAGCTGTTTTTT. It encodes CASSLWGRELFF.

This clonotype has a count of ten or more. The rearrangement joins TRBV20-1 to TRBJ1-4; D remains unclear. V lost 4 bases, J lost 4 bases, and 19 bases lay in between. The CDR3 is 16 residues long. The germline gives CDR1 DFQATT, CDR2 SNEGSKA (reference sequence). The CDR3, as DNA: TGCAGTGCTAACTCCCTCCGTGCAATGGATAATGAAAAACTGTTTTTT. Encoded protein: CSANSLRAMDNEKLFF.